This is a list of T cell receptor beta chains from one sample in a study of early T cells in non-severe SARS-CoV-2 infection. A single record per CDR3 protein comes from TCRdb applying MiXCR to the 5' RACE reads. Of approximately 85,000 distinct CDR3 sequences listed, 9% to 15% are singletons. What was sequenced was whole blood. Every receptor here comes from an adult who was a healthcare worker with PCR-confirmed SARS-CoV-2 infection or an uninfected control (not recorded which). Each CDR3 is given with its conserved first and last residue. A D gene is named only where the DNA matches it firmly. Where a row states a size, it is once, few, many or the class of an expanded clone; other rows omit it.

j_call,clone_size,d_call,v_call,cdr3_nt,cdr3_aa
TRBJ2-7,many,-,TRBV7-9,TGTGCCAGCAGCTTAGGGTGGGAACGGTACGAGCAGTACTTC,CASSLGWERYEQYF
TRBJ2-7,-,-,TRBV20-1,TGCAGTGCTAGAGTCCCAGGGACCTACGAGCAGTACTTC,CSARVPGTYEQYF
TRBJ2-3,-,-,TRBV20-1,TGCAGTGCTAGTACTAGTCCCGCAGATACGCAGTATTTT,CSASTSPADTQYF
TRBJ1-5,many,-,TRBV7-9,TGTGCCAGCAGCTTCGGAGGGCCCCAGCCCCAGCATTTT,CASSFGGPQPQHF
TRBJ2-6,many,TRBD1,TRBV30,TGTGCCTGGCCACCTACAGGGGGAGCCGGGGCCAACGTCCTGACTTTC,CAWPPTGGAGANVLTF
TRBJ2-1,few,TRBD2,TRBV5-6,TGTGCCAGCAGCACGGGACTAGCGGGATTCCATGAGCAGTTCTTC,CASSTGLAGFHEQFF
TRBJ2-1,-,-,TRBV29-1,TGCAGCGTTGGTGGGAGCCTATGGGAGCAGTTCTTC,CSVGGSLWEQFF
TRBJ1-5,-,-,TRBV9,TGTGCCAGCAGCCGTAGCAATCAGCCCCAGCATTTT,CASSRSNQPQHF
TRBJ2-4,-,TRBD1,TRBV7-2,TGTGCCAGCAGCCAACAGGGGGCCCTCGGCATTCAGTACTTC,CASSQQGALGIQYF
TRBJ2-1,-,TRBD2,TRBV5-1,TGCGCCAGCAGCTTGGCGCGCGGGAGCTCCTACAATGAGCAGTTCTTC,CASSLARGSSYNEQFF
TRBJ1-1,-,-,TRBV4-3,TGCGCCAGCAGCCAAGATCAGCGAACTGAAGCTTTCTTT,CASSQDQRTEAFF
TRBJ2-1,-,TRBD2,TRBV24-1,TGTGCCACCAGTGAATCCGGGACTAGCGGAAAGGATGAGCAGTTCTTC,CATSESGTSGKDEQFF
TRBJ1-3,-,-,TRBV5-1,TGCGCCAGCAGCTTGTTGGGGACGCTTGGAAACACCATATATTTT,CASSLLGTLGNTIYF
TRBJ2-1,few,-,TRBV6-1,TGTGCCAGCAGGGGATGGACTGCCGGTGAGCAGTTCTTC,CASRGWTAGEQFF
TRBJ2-3,-,-,TRBV7-3,TGTGCCAGCAACTCGGGTTTACACACAGATACGCAGTATTTT,CASNSGLHTDTQYF
TRBJ2-1,few,TRBD2,TRBV11-2,TGTGCCAGCAGCTTGGGGGGGGTGTCCTACAATGAGCAGTTCTTC,CASSLGGVSYNEQFF
TRBJ2-7,-,TRBD2,TRBV27,TGTGCCAGCAGGGGAGGGATCGCCTACGAGCAGTACTTC,CASRGGIAYEQYF
TRBJ2-4,-,-,TRBV4-2,TGTGCCAGCAGCCAAGAAAGGGGCGGTGAGGGGGCCAAAAACATTCAGTACTTC,CASSQERGGEGAKNIQYF
TRBJ2-7,few,-,TRBV18,TGTGCCAGCTCACCTACCGACAGGCTTCACCTCTACGAGCAGTACTTC,CASSPTDRLHLYEQYF
TRBJ1-1,-,-,TRBV12-3/TRBV12-4,TGTGCCAGCAGTTTCAGGGGCCCCAACACTGAAGCTTTCTTT,CASSFRGPNTEAFF
TRBJ2-3,many,TRBD2,TRBV11-3,TGTGCCAGCAAACCTAGCGGGCCCAGCACAGATACGCAGTATTTT,CASKPSGPSTDTQYF
TRBJ1-4,few,-,TRBV2,TGTGCCACACGGTCCAGCACTAATGAAAAACTGTTTTTT,CATRSSTNEKLFF
TRBJ2-1,-,TRBD1,TRBV20-1,TGCAGTGCTTGGAGGAGGGACAGGGGGCTGAATGAGCAGTTCTTC,CSAWRRDRGLNEQFF
TRBJ2-3,many,-,TRBV6-2/TRBV6-3,TGTGCCAGCAGTCAACAGGTGATCACAGATACGCAGTATTTT,CASSQQVITDTQYF
TRBJ1-1,few,-,TRBV4-3,TGCGCCAGCAGCCAAGACTCTTGGCTAGGGACTGAAGCTTTCTTT,CASSQDSWLGTEAFF
TRBJ2-7,many,-,TRBV5-1,TGCGCCAGCAGCCCCGATAGGTTGGGCGAGCAGTACTTC,CASSPDRLGEQYF
TRBJ1-4,few,TRBD1,TRBV5-8,TGTGCCAGCAGCTCGGTAGCCGGGACAGGGACCGATGAAAAACTGTTTTTT,CASSSVAGTGTDEKLFF
TRBJ1-5,-,TRBD1,TRBV5-6,TGTGCCAGCAGCAGACAGGGGGCTAGACAGCCCCAGCATTTT,CASSRQGARQPQHF
TRBJ1-2,many,-,TRBV27,TGTGCCAGCAGCATAGGGGGGTACCCCTATGGCTACACCTTC,CASSIGGYPYGYTF
TRBJ2-2,-,-,TRBV11-3,TGTGCCAGCAGCTTCTCAGCGAACACCGGGGAGCTGTTTTTT,CASSFSANTGELFF
TRBJ2-1,few,TRBD2,TRBV29-1,TGCAGCGTTGAAGAAGGACTAGCACCAGACAATGAGCAGTTCTTC,CSVEEGLAPDNEQFF
TRBJ2-5,many,TRBD1,TRBV7-6,TGTGCCAGCAGCTTTAGGACAGGGGGCGCAGGGACCCAGTACTTC,CASSFRTGGAGTQYF
TRBJ2-2,many,-,TRBV20-1,TGCAGTGCTAGACGTCCCGGGCGGGCCGGGGAGCTGTTTTTT,CSARRPGRAGELFF
TRBJ1-2,few,-,TRBV2,TGTGCCAGCAGTACCCAGGGGAATGGCTACACCTTC,CASSTQGNGYTF
TRBJ2-2,few,TRBD1,TRBV2,TGTGCCAGTCACATCGCATTGGGACAGGGTAACACCGGGGAGCTGTTTTTT,CASHIALGQGNTGELFF
TRBJ1-4,few,TRBD1,TRBV5-6,TGTGCCAGCAGCTGGGGGACAGGGTCCAATGAAAAACTGTTTTTT,CASSWGTGSNEKLFF
TRBJ2-1,-,TRBD2,TRBV29-1,TGCAGCGTTGAAGTCGGGACTAGCTTGAAGGTCTTC,CSVEVGTSLKVF
TRBJ2-1,-,-,TRBV9,TGTGCCAGCAGCGTAACCAGCGGGCCCTACAATGAGCAGTTCTTC,CASSVTSGPYNEQFF
TRBJ2-3,many,-,TRBV7-2,TGTGCCAGCAGCTTAGGGCAGACCCTCACAGATACGCAGTATTTT,CASSLGQTLTDTQYF
TRBJ1-2,many,-,TRBV10-3,TGTGCCCTCGGAGGGCCAGCCGACCTTAACTATGGCTACACCTTC,CALGGPADLNYGYTF
TRBJ2-7,-,TRBD2,TRBV20-1,TGCAGTGCTAGGTCTAGCGGGAGGGCCGAGCAGTACTTC,CSARSSGRAEQYF
TRBJ2-5,many,TRBD1,TRBV19,TGTGCCAGCCGGGCGGGACAGGGTCCGCGGGAAGAGACCCAGTACTTC,CASRAGQGPREETQYF
TRBJ2-6,-,-,TRBV6-2/TRBV6-3,TGTGCCAGCAGTCACCTGAGGGGGTCTGGGGCCAACGCCCTGACTTTC,CASSHLRGSGANALTF
TRBJ2-1,-,TRBD2,TRBV7-9,TGTGCCAGCAGCCTCTCTGCGGGGGGCCCAAACAATGAGCAGTTCTTC,CASSLSAGGPNNEQFF
TRBJ1-5,many,-,TRBV9,TGTGCCAGCAGCGTAGATGGGGTGGCCAATCAGCCCCAGCATTTT,CASSVDGVANQPQHF
TRBJ2-1,few,TRBD1,TRBV5-1,TGCGCCAGCAGCTTAAGGACAGGGATGGGAAGTGAGCAGTTCTTC,CASSLRTGMGSEQFF
TRBJ2-7,many,-,TRBV20-1,TGCAGTGCTAGAGATCCGGAGGGCCGTAGGGAGCAGTACTTC,CSARDPEGRREQYF
TRBJ2-1,few,-,TRBV20-1,TGCAGTGCCACTGGGGCAGGGAGGTACAATGAGCAGTTCTTC,CSATGAGRYNEQFF
TRBJ2-2,many,TRBD1,TRBV19,TGTGCCAGCGGAACCCCGGGACAGGGCGCCGGGGAGCTGTTTTTT,CASGTPGQGAGELFF
TRBJ2-5,few,-,TRBV20-1,TGCAGTCCTACAGATCCCGGGGGGCGGGAGACCCAGTACTTC,CSPTDPGGRETQYF
TRBJ1-2,once,-,TRBV13,TGTGCCAGCAGCTTTTTCCACAGTTTGCCTGATGGCTACACCTTC,CASSFFHSLPDGYTF
TRBJ2-7,many,-,TRBV25-1,TGTGCCAGCAGTCGTACAGGCCTCGAGCAGTACTTC,CASSRTGLEQYF
TRBJ2-5,many,-,TRBV20-1,TGCAGTGCTAGTCATCCGGGGCCGAAATGGACGGAGACCCAGTACTTC,CSASHPGPKWTETQYF
TRBJ1-2,few,-,TRBV9,TGTGCCAGCAGCGTATCCTTGGTTAACTATGGCTACACCTTC,CASSVSLVNYGYTF
TRBJ1-1,many,TRBD1,TRBV18,TGTGCCAGCTCAGGACAGGGGATGAACACTGAAGCTTTCTTT,CASSGQGMNTEAFF
TRBJ2-1,-,TRBD2,TRBV15,TGTGCCACCAGCAGCCTTACTAGCGGGAGGCCCAATGAGCAGTTCTTC,CATSSLTSGRPNEQFF
TRBJ2-4,-,TRBD1,TRBV20-1,TGCAGTGCTAGAGACCGAAGGACAGGGGTGGGGAACATTCAGTACTTC,CSARDRRTGVGNIQYF